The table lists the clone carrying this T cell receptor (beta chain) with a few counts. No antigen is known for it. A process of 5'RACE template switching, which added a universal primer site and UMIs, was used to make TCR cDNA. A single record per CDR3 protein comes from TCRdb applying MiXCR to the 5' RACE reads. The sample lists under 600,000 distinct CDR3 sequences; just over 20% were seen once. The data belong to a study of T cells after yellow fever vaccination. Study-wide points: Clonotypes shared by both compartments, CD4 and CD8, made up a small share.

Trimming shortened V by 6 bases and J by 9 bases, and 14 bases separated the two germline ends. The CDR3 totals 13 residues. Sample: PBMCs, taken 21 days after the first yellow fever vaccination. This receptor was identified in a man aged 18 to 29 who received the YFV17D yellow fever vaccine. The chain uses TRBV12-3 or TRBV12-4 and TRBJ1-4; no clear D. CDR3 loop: CASSLTGVKKLFF. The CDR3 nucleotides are TGTGCCAGCAGCCTGACCGGGGTGAAAAAACTGTTTTTT.